The 17 T cell receptor beta chains below come from one sample, sequenced in a study of blood T cell repertoires in COVID-19. Profiled with immunoSEQ multiplex PCR; TCRdb holds only in-frame clones, not every one. The top ten clones hold over 9% of a sample with about 260,000 clones, about nine tenths of them seen once. The sequenced sample was peripheral blood. All receptors come from a woman aged 25 to 45 with COVID-19, enrolled during active disease.

J is TRBJ1-6 and V is TRBV29-1, with a possible D match to TRBD1 (5 bases). CDR3 length: 14 amino acids. Germline V gives CDR1 SQVTM, CDR2 ANQGSEA. Trimming took 4 bases from V and 5 from J, leaving 12 bases between them. DNA of the CDR3: TGCAGCGTTGTGGCCAGGGTACATAATTCACCCCTCCACTTT. Its protein product is CSVVARVHNSPLHF.

The chain has TRBV6-1 and TRBJ1-1; D is undetermined. CDR1 MNHNS and CDR2 SASEGT come from the germline V gene. The CDR3 contains 16 residues. Deletions cut 4 bases from V and 0 bases from J, with 15 bases between. The CDR3: CASSGRPISMNTEAFF. CDR3 DNA: TGTGCCAGCAGTGGGAGGCCAATCAGCATGAACACTGAAGCTTTCTTT.

V and J are TRBV6-1 and TRBJ2-7, with TRBD1 matching 7 bases. There are 15 residues in the CDR3. CDR1 and CDR2 from the germline V gene are MNHNS and SASEGT. V was pared by 3 bases and J by 2 bases, with 7 bases of the junction left unmatched. CDR3: CASSDGTARAYEQYF. Here the CDR3 DNA reads TGTGCCAGCAGTGACGGGACAGCCAGGGCCTACGAGCAGTACTTC.

CDR3 sequence reads: CASSLEGGAEAFF. The CDR3 DNA reads TGTGCCAGCAGCTTAGAAGGGGGCGCAGAAGCTTTCTTT. The chain has TRBV11-3 and TRBJ1-1; TRBD1 aligns across 7 bases. The CDR3 consists of 13 residues. J was trimmed by 8 bases and V by 0 bases; bases with no gene match: 3. Germline V CDR1 and CDR2: SGHNT, YENEEA.

This clone occurred once. CDR3 DNA sequence: TGTGCCAGCAGCTTGGGGGCAGGGACTGAAGCTTTCTTT. Protein product: CASSLGAGTEAFF. V is TRBV5-5 and J is TRBJ1-1; tentative D call: TRBD1 (5 bases). CDR1 is SGHKS and CDR2 is YYEKEE in the germline V gene (reference sequence). The CDR3 consists of 13 residues. The V end was cut by 0 bases, the J end by 5 bases, with 8 bases between. Variable domain in full (rest from reference TRBV5-5 and TRBJ1-1): DAGVTQSPTHLIKTRGQQVTLRCSPISGHKSVSWYQQVLGQGPQFIFQYYEKEERGRGNFPDRFSARQFPNYSSELNVNALLLGDSALYLCASSLGAGTEAFFGQGTRLTVV.

This clone was detected a few times. In DNA, the CDR3 is TGTGCCACCAGTGGGGGCCTGTCAGGGGGCAACTATGGCTACACCTTC. Translation: CATSGGLSGGNYGYTF. J is TRBJ1-2 and V is TRBV24-1, with TRBD1 matching 8 bases. The CDR3 has 16 residues. The trim removed 5 bases at V and 2 bases at J, leaving 9 bases unmatched. CDR1 KGHDR and CDR2 SFDVKD come from the germline V gene.

This clone was picked up one time. This CDR3 is CASSQDPLALDNEQFF. The CDR3 nucleotides are TGTGCCAGCAGCCAAGATCCCCTAGCTTTGGACAATGAGCAGTTCTTC. This rearrangement joins TRBV3-1 (or the pseudogene TRBV3-2) to TRBJ2-1; TRBD2 might be the D (5 bases). Trimming shortened V by 0 bases and J by 5 bases, and 14 bases separated the two germline ends. Germline V gene lookup returns CDR1 LGHDT and CDR2 YNNKEL (reference sequence). The CDR3 has 16 residues.

The chain carries TRBV6-6 and TRBJ2-3, with a tentative D call TRBD2 (6 bases). The V gene lost 7 bases and the J gene lost 0 bases, with 11 bases spanning the gap. The CDR3 runs 14 residues. Per the germline V gene, CDR1 is MNHNY and CDR2 is SVGAGI (reference sequence). The CDR3 protein is CASTREWSTDTQYF. CDR3 DNA sequence: TGTGCCAGCACCCGGGAGTGGAGCACAGATACGCAGTATTTT.

This clone was counted a few times. CDR3 region: CASSGTGGGNEQFF. CDR3 DNA sequence: TGTGCCAGCAGTGGGACAGGGGGTGGCAATGAGCAGTTCTTC. J is TRBJ2-1 and V is TRBV2; 10 positions agree with TRBD1. Trimming took 4 bases from V and 6 from J; bases not matched to a gene: 3. The CDR3 length is 14 residues. CDR1 is SNHLY, CDR2 FYNNEI, per germline.

The count of this clone is one. The V and J genes are TRBV2 and TRBJ2-7; no definite D call. V was clipped by 6 bases and J by 6 bases, with 9 bases between them. The germline CDR1 and CDR2 sequences are SNHLY and FYNNEI. The CDR3 has 11 amino acids. CDR3 loop: CASRTTREQYF. In nucleotides, the CDR3 is TGTGCCAGCAGGACGACTCGCGAGCAGTACTTC. The whole variable domain, filled in from reference TRBV2 and TRBJ2-7, reads EPEVTQTPSHQVTQMGQEVILRCVPISNHLYFYWYRQILGQKVEFLVSFYNNEISEKSEIFDDQFSVERPDGSNFTLKIRSTKLEDSAMYFCASRTTREQYFGPGTRLTVT.

This rearrangement joins TRBV9 to TRBJ2-1, with D possibly being TRBD2 (7 bases). V lost 6 bases and J lost 4, with 17 bases in between. Germline V gene sequence: CDR1 SGDLS, CDR2 YYNGEE. CDR3 length equals 15 residues. The chain's CDR3 is CASTLGGGRYNEQFF. In DNA, the CDR3 is TGTGCCAGCACCCTAGGGGGGGGCAGATACAATGAGCAGTTCTTC.

The V call is TRBV27, the J call TRBJ2-1; TRBD2 matches 13 bases. This CDR3 contains 16 residues. Trimming took 2 bases from V and 5 from J; bases not matched to a gene: 3. CDR1 and CDR2 (germline): MNHEY, SMNVEV (reference sequence). This chain's CDR3 is CASSLGTSGTNNEQFF. The CDR3 region has the DNA TGTGCCAGCAGTTTAGGGACTAGCGGGACCAACAATGAGCAGTTCTTC.

The V gene is TRBV6-6, the J gene TRBJ2-7; 8 bases fit TRBD1. Germline CDR1 MNHNY, CDR2 SVGAGI (reference sequence). The CDR3 sequence is 15 residues long. V was clipped by 4 bases and J by 3 bases; unmatched bases: 8. The CDR3, as DNA: TGTGCCAGCAGTTCCCTACGGACAGGGCTCTACGAGCAGTACTTC. Protein: CASSSLRTGLYEQYF.

This rearrangement joins TRBV5-1 to TRBJ1-2; TRBD1 might be the D (5 bases). CDR1 SGHRS and CDR2 YFSETQ come from the germline V gene. Between the trimmed V and J ends, which lost 4 bases and 8 bases, there was a span of 18 bases. The CDR3 runs 14 residues. CDR3 loop: CASSPRNAGQGYTF. The CDR3 nucleotides are TGCGCCAGCAGCCCGCGGAACGCGGGGCAGGGCTACACCTTC.

This rearrangement joins TRBV6-5 to TRBJ2-7; TRBD1 might be the D (7 bases). Trimming shortened V by 7 bases and J by 3 bases, and 19 bases separated the two germline ends. The length of the CDR3 is 15 residues. Germline lookup yields CDR1 MNHEY and CDR2 SVGAGI. CDR3 nucleotides: TGTGCCAGCAAAAAGACAGGGAGGAGTTACTACGAGCAGTACTTC. Translation gives CASKKTGRSYYEQYF.

This chain uses TRBV18 with TRBJ2-7; possibly TRBD2 for D (5 bases). The CDR3 is 13 residues long. Trimming left V 3 bases short and J 9 bases short, with 15 bases between. Germline CDR1 reads KGHSH; CDR2 reads LQKENI. This chain's CDR3 is CASSPREQHGQYF. The CDR3 DNA follows: TGTGCCAGCTCACCCCGGGAACAGCATGGGCAGTACTTC.

The gene calls are TRBV5-1 and TRBJ1-4; no clear D. The germline V gene encodes CDR1 SGHRS and CDR2 YFSETQ. V gave up 0 bases and J gave up 2 bases, with 14 bases separating them. The CDR3 sequence is 17 residues long. This CDR3 is CASSLVLGGSTNEKLFF. Written as DNA, the CDR3 is TGCGCCAGCAGCTTGGTATTGGGTGGGAGCACTAATGAAAAACTGTTTTTT.